Listed here is a single T cell receptor (beta chain). Its antigen is not identified. With V trimmed by 4 bases and J by 1 base, 2 bases remained unmatched. Germline loops: CDR1 SGHTA, CDR2 FQGNSA. The CDR3 is made up of 14 amino acids. This sample is drawn from a study of T cell responses to AZD1222 COVID-19 vaccine. Generated by immunoSEQ multiplex PCR, the TCRdb table keeps only in-frame clones and is missing some. The repertoire holds about 160,000 clones, with about 93% as singletons. The study, taken as a whole, reports: Vaccine-related CD4 TCRs covered spike, predominating at 160-218 and 743-854. Spike-specific TCR breadth and depth went up after people got two AZD1222 doses.

V gene TRBV7-2 combines with J gene TRBJ2-7, with 9 bases matching TRBD2. This sequence originates from an adult who received the AZD1222 COVID-19 vaccine. The starting material was peripheral blood, obtained 28 days after the second AZD1222 dose. The CDR3 is CASSSTSGSYEQYF. The CDR3 bases are TGTGCCAGCAGCTCGACTAGCGGTTCCTACGAGCAGTACTTC. The variable domain in full, with the rest retrieved from reference TRBV7-2 and TRBJ2-7, is GAGVSQSPSNKVTEKGKDVELRCDPISGHTALYWYRQSLGQGLEFLIYFQGNSAPDKSGLPSDRFSAERTGGSVSTLTIQRTQQEDSAVYLCASSSTSGSYEQYFGPGTRLTVT.